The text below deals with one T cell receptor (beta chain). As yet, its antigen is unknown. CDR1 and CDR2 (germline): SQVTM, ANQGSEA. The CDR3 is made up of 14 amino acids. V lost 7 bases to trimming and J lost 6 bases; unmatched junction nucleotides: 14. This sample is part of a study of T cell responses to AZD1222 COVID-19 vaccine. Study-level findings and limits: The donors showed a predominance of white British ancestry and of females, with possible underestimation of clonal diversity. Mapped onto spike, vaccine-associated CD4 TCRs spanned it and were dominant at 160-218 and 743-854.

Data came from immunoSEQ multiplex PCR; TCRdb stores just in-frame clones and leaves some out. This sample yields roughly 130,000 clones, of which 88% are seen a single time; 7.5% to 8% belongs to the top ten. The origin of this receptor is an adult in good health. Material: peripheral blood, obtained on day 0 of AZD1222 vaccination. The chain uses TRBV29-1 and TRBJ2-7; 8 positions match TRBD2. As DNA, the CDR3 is TGCAGCGCCTTGAGGCAGACTAGCGACTCCGAGCAGTACTTC. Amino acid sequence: CSALRQTSDSEQYF.